This T cell receptor (beta chain) stems from a study of cytomegalovirus exposure and HLA in healthy donors. Primers: 60 Vbeta forward and 13 Jbeta reverse. Clones were sequenced by immunoSEQ multiplex PCR, and TCRdb holds only the in-frame ones, with some missing. The sample has some 150,000 clones. Study observations and caveats: In a later analysis, V- and J-gene trimming of beta chains associated with a DCLRE1C missense variant, replicated independently. Researchers catalogued 164 TCR beta chains as cytomegalovirus-associated.

The CDR3 consists of 15 residues. CDR1 and CDR2 (germline): SGHTA, FQGNSA. With 5 bases clipped from V and 0 bases from J, the junction kept 7 bases outside the gene matches. To note about this clone: Antigen: not known.

This TCR came from a man in his forties in good health and CMV-seronegative. The sample comprised PBMCs. The chain recombines TRBV7-2 with TRBJ2-7, with 7 bases fitting TRBD1. The CDR3 sequence: CASSPDRTFSYEQYF. The DNA of the CDR3 is TGTGCCAGCAGCCCGGACAGGACCTTCTCCTACGAGCAGTACTTC.